In its sample, the clone carrying this T cell receptor beta chain was seen once. CDR3 size: 14 residues. Germline CDR1 reads MDHEN; CDR2 reads SYDVKM. The V gene end was trimmed by 3 bases and the J gene end by 2 bases; junction bases not matched to a gene: 4. This sample was included in a study of shared clonotypes between healthy human individuals. CD45RO-negative, CCR7-selected cells formed the naive CD8 fraction, which excluded terminally differentiated effector memory CD45RA+ cells. Profiling relied on immunoSEQ multiplex PCR, and the TCRdb table lists in-frame clones only, not all of them. The data contain around 1.9 million clones, more than 85% of them singletons.

Sequencing input: naive CD8+ T cells from PBMCs. The chain joins TRBV28 to TRBJ2-7, with TRBD1 matching 7 bases. This receptor was identified in a man younger than 35 in good health. Some clones in this sample may be carry-over from other donors' samples. CDR3 loop: CASSLTGYAYEQYF. The CDR3 DNA follows: TGTGCCAGCAGTTTGACAGGGTATGCCTACGAGCAGTACTTC.